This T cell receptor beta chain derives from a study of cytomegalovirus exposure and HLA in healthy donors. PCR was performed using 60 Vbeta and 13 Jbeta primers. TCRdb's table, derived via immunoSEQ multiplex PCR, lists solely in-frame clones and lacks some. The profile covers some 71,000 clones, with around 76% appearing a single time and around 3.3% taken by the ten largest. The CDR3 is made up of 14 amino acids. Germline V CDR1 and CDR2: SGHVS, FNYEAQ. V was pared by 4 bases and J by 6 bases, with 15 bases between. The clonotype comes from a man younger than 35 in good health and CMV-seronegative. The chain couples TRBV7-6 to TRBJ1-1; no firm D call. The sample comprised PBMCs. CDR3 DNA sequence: TGTGCCAGCAGCTCAGGACTGGGGAGGGCTGAAGCTTTCTTT. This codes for CASSSGLGRAEAFF.